This paragraph covers one T cell receptor beta chain sequence. The antigen remains unidentified. PCR involved 60 Vbeta and 13 Jbeta primers. Produced via immunoSEQ multiplex PCR; TCRdb's table is partial and in-frame only. The table shows about 140,000 clones, with over 50% occurring only once. These data come from a study of cytomegalovirus exposure and HLA in healthy donors. The germline V gene encodes CDR1 LGHNT and CDR2 FRNRAP. The CDR3 covers 13 residues. The V gene lost 2 bases and the J gene lost 4 bases, with 6 bases spanning the gap. Whole-study findings and limits: Among the sequence variants, a highly shared cluster was likely an artifact of sequencing. Among CMV-associated TCR beta chains, most appeared HLA-restricted in a later analysis.

This receptor was identified in a human donor in good health. The sample comprised PBMCs. V and J are TRBV12-5 and TRBJ1-3, with D unresolved. The CDR3 sequence is CASGLIRGNTIYF. CDR3 coding DNA: TGTGCTAGTGGTTTGATTAGAGGAAACACCATATATTTT. Using reference TRBV12-5 and TRBJ1-3 for the parts outside the CDR3, the full variable domain is DARVTQTPRHKVTEMGQEVTMRCQPILGHNTVFWYRQTMMQGLELLAYFRNRAPLDDSGMPKDRFSAEMPDATLATLKIQPSEPRDSAVYFCASGLIRGNTIYFGEGSWLTVV.